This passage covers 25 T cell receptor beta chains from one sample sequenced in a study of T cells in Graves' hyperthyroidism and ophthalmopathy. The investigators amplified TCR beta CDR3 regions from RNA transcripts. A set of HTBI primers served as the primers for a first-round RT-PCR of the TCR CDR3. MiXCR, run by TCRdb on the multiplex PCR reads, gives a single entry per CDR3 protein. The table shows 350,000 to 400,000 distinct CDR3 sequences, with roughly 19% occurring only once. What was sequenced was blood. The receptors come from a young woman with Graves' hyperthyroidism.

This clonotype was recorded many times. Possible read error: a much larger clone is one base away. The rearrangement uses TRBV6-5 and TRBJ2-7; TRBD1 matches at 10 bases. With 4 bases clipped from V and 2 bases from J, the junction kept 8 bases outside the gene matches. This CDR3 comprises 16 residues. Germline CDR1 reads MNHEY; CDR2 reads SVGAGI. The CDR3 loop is CASSFSPGTGAYEQYF. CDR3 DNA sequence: TGTGCCAGCAGTTTTTCCCCCGGGACAGGGGCCTACGAGCAGTACTTC.

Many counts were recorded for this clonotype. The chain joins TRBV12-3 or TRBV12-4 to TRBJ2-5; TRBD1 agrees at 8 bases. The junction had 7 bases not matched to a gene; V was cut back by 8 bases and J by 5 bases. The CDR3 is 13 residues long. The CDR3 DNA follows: TGTGCCAGCGGAGTGGACAGGGAGGAGACCCAGTACTTC. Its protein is CASGVDREETQYF.

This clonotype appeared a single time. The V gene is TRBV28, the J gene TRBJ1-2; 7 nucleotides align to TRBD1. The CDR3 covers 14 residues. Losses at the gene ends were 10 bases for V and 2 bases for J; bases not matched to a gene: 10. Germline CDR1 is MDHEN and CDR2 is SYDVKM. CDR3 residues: CATSRQGWNYGYTF. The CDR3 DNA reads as TGTGCCACGAGTAGACAGGGCTGGAACTATGGCTACACCTTC.

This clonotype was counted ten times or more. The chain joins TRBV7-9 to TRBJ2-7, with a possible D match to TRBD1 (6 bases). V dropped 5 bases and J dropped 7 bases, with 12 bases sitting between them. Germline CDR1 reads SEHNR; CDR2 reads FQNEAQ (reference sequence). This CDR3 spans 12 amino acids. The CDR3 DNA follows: TGTGCCAGCAGCACCCAGGGGTGGGAGCAGTACTTC. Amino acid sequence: CASSTQGWEQYF.

CDR3 DNA sequence: TGTGCCTGGACCGTCACCGGCTTCTCTGGAAACACCATATATTTT. It is translated as CAWTVTGFSGNTIYF. The chain carries TRBV30 and TRBJ1-3; no reliable D call. The CDR3 is 15 amino acids. The V and J ends lost 4 bases and 0 bases respectively, with 13 bases between them. From germline, CDR1 is GTSNPN and CDR2 SVGIG (reference sequence).

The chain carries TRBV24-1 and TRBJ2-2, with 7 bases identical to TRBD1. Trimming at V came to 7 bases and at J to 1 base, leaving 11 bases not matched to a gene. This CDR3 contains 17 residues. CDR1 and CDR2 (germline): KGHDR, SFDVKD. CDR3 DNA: TGTGCCACCAGCGCTCAGCCGGGACAGAAGAACACCGGGGAGCTGTTTTTT. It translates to CATSAQPGQKNTGELFF.

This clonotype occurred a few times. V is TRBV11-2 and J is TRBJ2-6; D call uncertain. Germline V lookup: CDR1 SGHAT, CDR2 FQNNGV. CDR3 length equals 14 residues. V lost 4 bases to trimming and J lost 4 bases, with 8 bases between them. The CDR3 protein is CASSSREGANVLTF. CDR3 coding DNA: TGTGCCAGCAGCTCCCGTGAAGGGGCCAACGTCCTGACTTTC.

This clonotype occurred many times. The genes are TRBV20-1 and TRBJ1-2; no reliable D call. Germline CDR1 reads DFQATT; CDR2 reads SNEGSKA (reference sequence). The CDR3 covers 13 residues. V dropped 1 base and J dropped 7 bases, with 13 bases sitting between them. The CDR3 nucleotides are TGCAGTGCTAGAGCCCCCGGGTTGTTTGGCTACACCTTC. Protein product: CSARAPGLFGYTF.

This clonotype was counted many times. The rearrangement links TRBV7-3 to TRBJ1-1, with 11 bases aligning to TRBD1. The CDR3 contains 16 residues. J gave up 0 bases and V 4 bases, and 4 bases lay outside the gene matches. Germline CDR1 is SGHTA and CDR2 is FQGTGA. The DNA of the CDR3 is TGTGCCAGCAGCTCCGGACAGGGGGCGATGAACACTGAAGCTTTCTTT. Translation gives CASSSGQGAMNTEAFF.

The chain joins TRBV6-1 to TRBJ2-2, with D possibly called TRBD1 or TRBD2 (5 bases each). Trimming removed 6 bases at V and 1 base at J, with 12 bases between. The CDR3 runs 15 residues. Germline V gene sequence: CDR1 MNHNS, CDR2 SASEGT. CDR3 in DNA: TGTGCCAGCAGACCGGGACGGGGGAACACCGGGGAGCTGTTTTTT. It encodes CASRPGRGNTGELFF.

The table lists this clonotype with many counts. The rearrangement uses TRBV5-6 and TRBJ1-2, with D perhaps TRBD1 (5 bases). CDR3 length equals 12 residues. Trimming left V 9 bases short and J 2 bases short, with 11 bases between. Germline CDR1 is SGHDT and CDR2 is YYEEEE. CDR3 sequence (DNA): TGTGCCACCTACAGGAGAAACTATGGCTACACCTTC. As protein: CATYRRNYGYTF.

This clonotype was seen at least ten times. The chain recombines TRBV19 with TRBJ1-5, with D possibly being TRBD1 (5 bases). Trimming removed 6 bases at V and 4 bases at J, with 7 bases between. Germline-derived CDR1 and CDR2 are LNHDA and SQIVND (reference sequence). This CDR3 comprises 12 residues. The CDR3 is CASRTENQPQHF. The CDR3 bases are TGTGCCAGTAGGACAGAAAATCAGCCCCAGCATTTT.

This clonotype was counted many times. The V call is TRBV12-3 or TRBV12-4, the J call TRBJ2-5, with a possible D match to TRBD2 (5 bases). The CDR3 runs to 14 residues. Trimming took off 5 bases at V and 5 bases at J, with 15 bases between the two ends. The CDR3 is CASSDASGFETQYF. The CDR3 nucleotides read TGTGCCAGCAGTGACGCGAGCGGCTTCGAGACCCAGTACTTC.

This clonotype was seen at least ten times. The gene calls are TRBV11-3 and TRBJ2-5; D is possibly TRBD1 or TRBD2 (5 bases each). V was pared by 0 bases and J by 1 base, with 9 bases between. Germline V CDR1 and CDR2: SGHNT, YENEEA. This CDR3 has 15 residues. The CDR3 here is CASSLDGTGQETQYF. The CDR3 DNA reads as TGTGCCAGCAGCTTAGATGGGACCGGCCAAGAGACCCAGTACTTC.

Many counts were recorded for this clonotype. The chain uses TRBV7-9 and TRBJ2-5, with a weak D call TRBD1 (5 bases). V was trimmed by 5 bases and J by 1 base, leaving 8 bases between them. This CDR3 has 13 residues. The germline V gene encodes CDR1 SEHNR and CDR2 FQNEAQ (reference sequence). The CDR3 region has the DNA TGTGCCAGCAGCCCAGGGATCCAAGAGACCCAGTACTTC. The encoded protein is CASSPGIQETQYF.

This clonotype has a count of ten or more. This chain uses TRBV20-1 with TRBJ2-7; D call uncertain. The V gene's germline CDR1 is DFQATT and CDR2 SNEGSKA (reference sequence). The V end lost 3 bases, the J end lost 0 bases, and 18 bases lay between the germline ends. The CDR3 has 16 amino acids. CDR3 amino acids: CSARTFNDRSSYEQYF. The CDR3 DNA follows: TGCAGTGCTAGGACCTTCAACGATAGGAGCTCCTACGAGCAGTACTTC.

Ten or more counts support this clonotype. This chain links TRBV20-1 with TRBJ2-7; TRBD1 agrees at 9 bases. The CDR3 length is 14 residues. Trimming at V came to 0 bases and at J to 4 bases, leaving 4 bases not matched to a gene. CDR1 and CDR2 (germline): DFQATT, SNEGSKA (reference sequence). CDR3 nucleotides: TGCAGTGCTAGAGATCCGGGACAGGGTTACGAGCAGTACTTC. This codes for CSARDPGQGYEQYF.

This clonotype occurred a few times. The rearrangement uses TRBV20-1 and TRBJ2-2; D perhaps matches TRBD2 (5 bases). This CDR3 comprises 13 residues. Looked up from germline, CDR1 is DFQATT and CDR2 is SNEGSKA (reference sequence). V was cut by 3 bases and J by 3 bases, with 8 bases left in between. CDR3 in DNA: TGCAGTGCTAGCGGGGTCCACACCGGGGAGCTGTTTTTT. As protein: CSASGVHTGELFF.

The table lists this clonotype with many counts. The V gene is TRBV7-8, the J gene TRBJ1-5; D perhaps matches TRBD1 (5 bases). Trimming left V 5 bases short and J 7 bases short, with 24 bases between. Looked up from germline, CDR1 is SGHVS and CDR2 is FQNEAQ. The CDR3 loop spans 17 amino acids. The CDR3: CASSLRTSAGLAQPQHF. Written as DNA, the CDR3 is TGTGCCAGCAGCCTTAGAACATCGGCAGGGCTAGCACAGCCCCAGCATTTT.

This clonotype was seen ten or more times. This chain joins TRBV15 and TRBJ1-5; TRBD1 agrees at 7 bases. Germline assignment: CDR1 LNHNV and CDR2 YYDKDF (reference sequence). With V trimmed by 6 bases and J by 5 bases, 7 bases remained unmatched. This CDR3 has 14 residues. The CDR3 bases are TGTGCCACCAGACACGGGACAGCACATCAGCCCCAGCATTTT. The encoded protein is CATRHGTAHQPQHF.

The CDR3 coding sequence is TGTGCCAGCAGGAGGACAGGGGGTAGGGAGACCCAGTACTTC. Protein: CASRRTGGRETQYF. The chain employs TRBV2 and TRBJ2-5, with 10 bases that match TRBD1. The V gene's germline CDR1 is SNHLY and CDR2 FYNNEI. CDR3 size: 14 residues. V trimming: 6 bases; J trimming: 5 bases; junction bases outside the gene matches: 6.

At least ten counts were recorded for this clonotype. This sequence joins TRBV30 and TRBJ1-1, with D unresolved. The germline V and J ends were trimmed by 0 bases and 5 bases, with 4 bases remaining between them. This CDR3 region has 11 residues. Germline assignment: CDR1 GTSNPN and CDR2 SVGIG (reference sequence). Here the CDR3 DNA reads TGTGCCTGGAGTGTTGGGACTGAAGCTTTCTTT. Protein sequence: CAWSVGTEAFF. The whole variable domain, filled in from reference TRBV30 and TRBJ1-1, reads SQTIHQWPATLVQPVGSPLSLECTVEGTSNPNLYWYRQAAGRGLQLLFYSVGIGQISSEVPQNLSASRPQDRQFILSSKKLLLSDSGFYLCAWSVGTEAFFGQGTRLTVV.

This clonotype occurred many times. The CDR3 DNA reads TGTGCCAGCAGCGCAAGACCCGGTTACGAGCAGTACTTC. Residues: CASSARPGYEQYF. The chain carries TRBV9 and TRBJ2-7; D gene unclear. Trimming stripped 3 bases from V and 4 bases from J, with 11 bases between. The V gene's germline CDR1 is SGDLS and CDR2 YYNGEE. This CDR3 spans 13 amino acids.

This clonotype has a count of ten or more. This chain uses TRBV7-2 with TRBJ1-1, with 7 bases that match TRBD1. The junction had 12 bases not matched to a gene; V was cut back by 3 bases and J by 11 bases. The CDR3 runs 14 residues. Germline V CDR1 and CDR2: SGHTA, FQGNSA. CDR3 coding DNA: TGTGCCAGCAGCTTGGGACAGCTCGATTACCAGGCTTTCTTT. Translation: CASSLGQLDYQAFF.

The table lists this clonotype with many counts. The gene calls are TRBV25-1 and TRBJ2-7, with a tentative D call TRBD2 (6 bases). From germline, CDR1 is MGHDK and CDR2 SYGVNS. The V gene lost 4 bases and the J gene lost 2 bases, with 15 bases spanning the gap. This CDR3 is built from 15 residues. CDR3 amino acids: CASSGDSRATYEQYF. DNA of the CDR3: TGTGCCAGCAGTGGGGACTCCCGGGCGACCTACGAGCAGTACTTC.